This T cell receptor (beta chain) was profiled in a study of blood T cells in healthy people across ages. Germline lookup yields CDR1 MNHNS and CDR2 SASEGT. The CDR3 totals 18 residues. Then a second PCR, running about 7 to 11 cycles, was carried out with a sample-barcoded 5' primer and a J-beta primer mix. TCRdb itself ran the 5' RACE reads through MiXCR, one entry per CDR3 protein. The sample includes some 900,000 distinct CDR3 sequences, roughly 48% seen only once; the top ten take about an eighth. Study-wide findings and caveats: As naive T cell percentage varied, TCR beta diversity correlated strongly with it.

About this clonotype itself: As yet, its antigen is unknown. The junction and the germline gene differ at one end; a read error may be behind it.

This chain connects TRBV6-1 to TRBJ2-1; 11 nucleotides line up with TRBD2. The sequence was obtained from a man younger than 40 in good health. Sequencing input: blood. CDR3 loop: CAGSERGTSGVLYNEQFF. The CDR3 DNA reads as TGTGCCGGCAGTGAAAGGGGGACTAGCGGAGTCCTCTACAATGAGCAGTTCTTC.